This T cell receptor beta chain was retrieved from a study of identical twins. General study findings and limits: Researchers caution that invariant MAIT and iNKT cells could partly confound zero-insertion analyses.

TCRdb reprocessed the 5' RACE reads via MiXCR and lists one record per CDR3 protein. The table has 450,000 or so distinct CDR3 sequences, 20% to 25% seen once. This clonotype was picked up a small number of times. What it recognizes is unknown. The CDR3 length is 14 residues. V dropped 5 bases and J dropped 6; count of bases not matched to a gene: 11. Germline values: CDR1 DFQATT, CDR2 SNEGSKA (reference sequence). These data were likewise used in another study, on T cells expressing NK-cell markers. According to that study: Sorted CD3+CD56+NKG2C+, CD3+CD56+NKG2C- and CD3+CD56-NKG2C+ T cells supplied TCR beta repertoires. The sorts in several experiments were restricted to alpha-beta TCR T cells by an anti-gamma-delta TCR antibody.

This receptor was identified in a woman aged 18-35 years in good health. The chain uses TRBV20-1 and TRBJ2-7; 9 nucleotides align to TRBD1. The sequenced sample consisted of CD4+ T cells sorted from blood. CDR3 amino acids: CSAPPPGQGPEQYF. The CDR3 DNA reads TGCAGTGCTCCCCCTCCGGGACAGGGTCCCGAGCAGTACTTC.